Below are 30 T cell receptor beta chains sequenced from a single sample in a study of cytomegalovirus exposure and HLA in healthy donors (dated by TCRdb to 2015 to 2018). Library preparation used the immunoSEQ multiplex PCR assay. TCRdb obtained this table from immuneACCESS and retained in-frame rearrangements with V and J assigned. These tables miss some clones; where compared with another copy, unresolved V genes account for less than half of the shortfall, and the remainder is unexplained. The table for this sample lists approximately 60,000 clones; about 92% of them were counted only once. The ten largest clones add up to 5.8% of the sample. The sample consisted of PBMCs. The receptor set was obtained from a woman under 30 in good health and CMV-seronegative.

The chain links TRBV18 to TRBJ1-1; D remains ambiguous. This CDR3 is built from 13 residues. Trimming took off 4 bases at V and 2 bases at J, with 8 bases between the two ends. CDR1 is KGHSH and CDR2 is LQKENI in the germline V gene. The CDR3 here is CASSRGVNTEAFF. CDR3 coding DNA: TGTGCCAGCTCACGCGGAGTTAACACTGAAGCTTTCTTT.

The chain joins TRBV5-4 to TRBJ2-2; D perhaps matches TRBD2 (6 bases). V lost 0 bases, J lost 0 bases, and 12 bases lay in between. Per germline, CDR1 SGHNT and CDR2 YYREEE (reference sequence). This CDR3 comprises 17 residues. In DNA form, the CDR3 reads TGTGCCAGCAGCTTGGCTGGGGACTTTGCGAACACCGGGGAGCTGTTTTTT. Encoded protein: CASSLAGDFANTGELFF.

The gene calls are TRBV19 and TRBJ2-2, with D tentatively TRBD1 (5 bases). The ends were cut back, 9 bases at V and 2 bases at J, with 19 bases in the middle. The germline gives CDR1 LNHDA, CDR2 SQIVND (reference sequence). CDR3 size: 16 residues. The CDR3 DNA reads TGTGCCAGCAGACACATTTGGACACCTAACACCGGGGAGCTGTTTTTT. This encodes CASRHIWTPNTGELFF.

The chain employs TRBV9 and TRBJ1-1; 8 bases match TRBD1. Germline-derived CDR1 and CDR2 are SGDLS and YYNGEE. The ends lost 3 bases at V and 1 base at J; junction bases unmatched: 5. The CDR3 consists of 15 residues. The CDR3 DNA reads as TGTGCCAGCAGCGCATCCGGGACAGGGAACACTGAAGCTTTCTTT. Its protein is CASSASGTGNTEAFF. Filled out from reference TRBV9 and TRBJ1-1, the complete variable domain reads DSGVTQTPKHLITATGQRVTLRCSPRSGDLSVYWYQQSLDQGLQFLIQYYNGEERAKGNILERFSAQQFPDLHSELNLSSLELGDSALYFCASSASGTGNTEAFFGQGTRLTVV.

This chain links TRBV5-3 with TRBJ2-1; TRBD1 might be the D (6 bases). TRBV5-3 is labeled an ORF, and its function is uncertain. Trimming stripped 1 base from V and 2 bases from J, with 16 bases between. CDR3 length equals 17 residues. The CDR3 region has the DNA TGTGCCAGAAGCTTGTACGTAAGCAGGGGCCCCTACAATGAGCAGTTCTTC. Its protein is CARSLYVSRGPYNEQFF.

V and J are TRBV6-5 and TRBJ2-7; TRBD2 matches at 8 bases. V lost 6 bases, J lost 4 bases, and 11 bases stayed unmatched. The CDR3 spans 15 residues. Germline V gene sequence: CDR1 MNHEY, CDR2 SVGAGI. The CDR3 loop is CASSTGGGNRYEQYF. The CDR3 DNA follows: TGTGCCAGCAGCACCGGGGGGGGTAACCGATACGAGCAGTACTTC.

The chain couples TRBV28 to TRBJ2-7; 10 positions agree with TRBD2. From germline, CDR1 is MDHEN and CDR2 SYDVKM. This CDR3 spans 15 amino acids. The trim removed 5 bases at V and 5 bases at J, leaving 9 bases unmatched. The CDR3 is CASSTSGGAPDEQYF. For the CDR3, the DNA is TGTGCCAGCAGTACCAGCGGGGGGGCCCCGGACGAGCAGTACTTC.

This rearrangement joins TRBV30 to TRBJ1-1, with 9 positions matching TRBD1. The CDR3 runs 14 residues. Germline V gene data show CDR1 as GTSNPN and CDR2 as SVGIG (reference sequence). The V gene end was trimmed by 4 bases and the J gene end by 4 bases; junction bases not matched to a gene: 7. The DNA for the CDR3 is TGTGCCTGGATACAGGGGGCCACCCTCACTGAAGCTTTCTTT. Translating gives CAWIQGATLTEAFF.

The V and J genes are TRBV7-3 and TRBJ1-1; D unresolved. The germline V gene has CDR1 SGHTA and CDR2 FQGTGA. The CDR3 consists of 13 residues. V was pared by 1 base and J by 7 bases, with 10 bases between. CDR3 nucleotides: TGTGCCAGCAGCTTAAGCCAGGCCAGTGAAGCTTTCTTT. Protein sequence: CASSLSQASEAFF.

This rearrangement joins TRBV6-6 to TRBJ1-2; TRBD1 might be the D (6 bases). With 4 bases removed from V and 6 bases from J, the gap between germline ends came to 12 bases. This CDR3 is 13 amino acids long. The germline V gene encodes CDR1 MNHNY and CDR2 SVGAGI (reference sequence). CDR3 sequence reads: CASSSRGADGYTF. CDR3 DNA: TGTGCCAGCAGTTCCCGGGGGGCCGATGGCTACACCTTC.

The chain is built from TRBV29-1 and TRBJ1-2; weak D call: TRBD1 (5 bases). V was shortened by 0 bases and J by 5 bases, with 10 bases between the two germline ends. The CDR3 spans 13 residues. Germline V lookup: CDR1 SQVTM, CDR2 ANQGSEA. The CDR3 DNA is TGCAGCGTTGAAGATTTCCAGGGTTATGGCTACACCTTC. Residues: CSVEDFQGYGYTF. Drawing the rest from reference TRBV29-1 and TRBJ1-2, the complete variable domain is SAVISQKPSRDICQRGTSLTIQCQVDSQVTMMFWYRQQPGQSLTLIATANQGSEATYESGFVIDKFPISRPNLTFSTLTVSNMSPEDSSIYLCSVEDFQGYGYTFGSGTRLTVV.

This chain links TRBV10-3 with TRBJ1-5, with D possibly TRBD1 on 6 matching bases. Trimming removed 2 bases at V and 5 bases at J, with 10 bases between. CDR3 size: 14 residues. Germline V CDR1 and CDR2: ENHRY, SYGVKD. CDR3: CAISEANRDQPQHF. The CDR3, as DNA: TGTGCCATCAGTGAGGCGAACAGGGATCAGCCCCAGCATTTT.

The genes are TRBV2 and TRBJ1-1; 8 bases map to TRBD1. Unmatched junction bases numbered 8, after V lost 5 bases and J lost 3 bases. The CDR3 extends over 15 amino acids. Germline V gene lookup returns CDR1 SNHLY and CDR2 FYNNEI. The CDR3 sequence is CASSPKTGAYTEAFF. The CDR3 region has the DNA TGTGCCAGCAGTCCTAAGACAGGGGCCTACACTGAAGCTTTCTTT.

This clone was picked up one time. The chain combines TRBV7-2 with TRBJ2-7, with 7 bases fitting TRBD2. J gave up 3 bases and V 6 bases, and 11 bases lay outside the gene matches. This CDR3 comprises 15 residues. Germline assignment: CDR1 SGHTA and CDR2 FQGNSA. The CDR3, as DNA: TGTGCCAGCAGTTACGCGCGGGGGTTTAACTACGAGCAGTACTTC. It yields the protein CASSYARGFNYEQYF.

V usage is TRBV13 and J usage is TRBJ1-4; TRBD1 aligns across 7 bases. Germline V gene data show CDR1 as PRHDT and CDR2 as FYEKMQ (reference sequence). This CDR3 is 15 amino acids long. Germline trimming cut 5 bases from V and 4 bases from J; bases unmatched to any gene: 7. The CDR3 DNA is TGTGCCAGCAGCCCCCGGGACAGCGATAATGAAAAACTGTTTTTT. This gives the protein CASSPRDSDNEKLFF.

The gene calls are TRBV5-6 and TRBJ1-1; a possible D gene is TRBD1 (5 bases). This CDR3 spans 15 amino acids. Germline-derived CDR1 and CDR2 are SGHDT and YYEEEE. Trimming took off 1 base at V and 1 base at J, with 11 bases between the two ends. CDR3 region: CASSLKGRGNTEAFF. Here the CDR3 DNA reads TGTGCCAGCAGCTTGAAGGGAAGGGGGAACACTGAAGCTTTCTTT.

V usage is TRBV4-2 and J usage is TRBJ1-2; D gene uncertain. Looked up from germline, CDR1 is LGHNA and CDR2 is YNFKEQ. V was cut by 0 bases and J by 10 bases, with 12 bases left in between. This CDR3 has 13 residues. The CDR3 region is CASSQDQAALYTF. CDR3 coding DNA: TGTGCCAGCAGCCAAGATCAAGCCGCTCTCTACACCTTC.

The V call is TRBV5-5, the J call TRBJ2-7; TRBD2 matches at 11 bases. CDR3 length: 16 amino acids. V lost 4 bases, J lost 2 bases, and 8 bases stayed unmatched. Germline V gene data show CDR1 as SGHKS and CDR2 as YYEKEE (reference sequence). The CDR3 region is CASSPKLAGGTYEQYF. The CDR3 region has the DNA TGTGCCAGCAGCCCGAAGCTAGCGGGGGGCACCTACGAGCAGTACTTC.

The V call is TRBV13, the J call TRBJ2-3, with 7 bases matching TRBD1. Germline V gives CDR1 PRHDT, CDR2 FYEKMQ (reference sequence). This CDR3 contains 15 residues. V lost 5 bases, J lost 4 bases, and 9 bases stayed unmatched. CDR3 nucleotide sequence: TGTGCCAGCAGCGCCGGGGCAGGGGGACCAGATACGCAGTATTTT. Translation gives CASSAGAGGPDTQYF.

The gene calls are TRBV2 and TRBJ2-1, with 10 bases that match TRBD2. CDR1 and CDR2 (germline): SNHLY, FYNNEI. The CDR3 sequence is 13 residues long. Unmatched junction bases numbered 7, after V lost 11 bases and J lost 6 bases. This CDR3 reads CAGLAGASNEQFF. CDR3 DNA sequence: TGTGCCGGTCTAGCGGGAGCTTCCAATGAGCAGTTCTTC.

The CDR3 loop is CASSTRGGLDTEAFF. DNA of the CDR3: TGTGCCAGCAGCACCCGAGGGGGATTGGACACTGAAGCTTTCTTT. This chain connects TRBV7-9 to TRBJ1-1; tentatively, D is TRBD1 (6 bases). CDR3 size: 15 residues. The V end lost 5 bases, the J end lost 3 bases, and 16 bases lay between the germline ends. Germline V gene sequence: CDR1 SEHNR, CDR2 FQNEAQ (reference sequence).

V and J are TRBV5-8 and TRBJ1-1; 8 positions agree with TRBD1. The CDR3 contains 15 residues. Germline CDR1 SGHTS, CDR2 YDEGEE. The V segment lost 3 bases and the J segment 5 bases; nucleotides outside the gene matches: 9. The CDR3 is CASSSRTGSGTEAFF. CDR3 DNA sequence: TGTGCCAGCAGCTCTAGGACAGGGAGCGGGACTGAAGCTTTCTTT. Full variable domain (outside the CDR3, taken from reference TRBV5-8 and TRBJ1-1): EAGVTQSPTHLIKTRGQQATLRCSPISGHTSVYWYQQALGLGLQFLLWYDEGEERNRGNFPPRFSGRQFPNYSSELNVNALELEDSALYLCASSSRTGSGTEAFFGQGTRLTVV.

This clone turned up a few times. The chain has TRBV7-3 and TRBJ1-1; D may be TRBD1 (6 bases). CDR3 length: 13 amino acids. Germline loops: CDR1 SGHTA, CDR2 FQGTGA. Between the trimmed V and J ends, which lost 2 bases and 6 bases, there was a span of 10 bases. The CDR3: CASSLYRDAEAFF. For the CDR3, the DNA is TGTGCCAGCAGCTTATACAGGGACGCTGAAGCTTTCTTT.

V gene TRBV2 combines with J gene TRBJ2-7; TRBD1 is a possible D gene (5 bases). CDR1 and CDR2 from the germline V gene are SNHLY and FYNNEI. The CDR3 spans 14 residues. Trimming took off 7 bases at V and 3 bases at J, with 16 bases between the two ends. This CDR3 reads CASIGSDSIYEQYF. The CDR3 DNA reads as TGTGCCAGCATCGGATCCGACAGCATCTACGAGCAGTACTTC.

The gene calls are TRBV4-3 and TRBJ2-1; TRBD2 matches 8 bases. Germline V gene data show CDR1 as LGHNA and CDR2 as YSLEER. The V and J ends lost 5 bases and 4 bases, in that order; junction bases with no gene match: 13. The CDR3 consists of 17 residues. The CDR3 is CASSDLPTSGIYNEQFF. CDR3 DNA sequence: TGCGCCAGCAGCGACCTTCCCACTAGCGGCATTTACAATGAGCAGTTCTTC.

CDR3 sequence reads: CAGCGRGKENSPLHF. The DNA for the CDR3 is TGTGCCGGTTGTGGGAGGGGTAAGGAGAATTCACCCCTCCACTTT. This chain joins TRBV2 and TRBJ1-6; D is perhaps TRBD1 (5 bases). Germline CDR1 and CDR2: SNHLY and FYNNEI. The CDR3 extends over 15 amino acids. V gave up 11 bases and J gave up 7 bases, with 21 bases separating them.

This chain connects TRBV7-2 to TRBJ2-3, with 9 positions matching TRBD2. The CDR3 is 16 residues long. Germline values: CDR1 SGHTA, CDR2 FQGNSA. The trim removed 4 bases at V and 1 base at J, leaving 6 bases unmatched. The CDR3 nucleotides read TGTGCCAGCAGCTCCGCTAGCGGGACCGGCACAGATACGCAGTATTTT. Encoded protein: CASSSASGTGTDTQYF.

The chain employs TRBV18 and TRBJ1-2; 7 positions match TRBD1. V shed 0 bases and J 6 bases; nucleotides not matched to a gene: 7. Germline CDR1 and CDR2: KGHSH and LQKENI. This CDR3 has 15 amino acids. The CDR3 loop reads CASSPPLLGGNGYTF. Here the CDR3 DNA reads TGTGCCAGCTCACCACCCTTATTAGGGGGCAATGGCTACACCTTC.

The V call is TRBV27, the J call TRBJ2-1; 10 nucleotides agree with TRBD2. Unmatched junction bases numbered 1, after V lost 4 bases and J lost 4 bases. Germline CDR1 and CDR2: MNHEY and SMNVEV (reference sequence). This CDR3 contains 14 residues. The CDR3 region has the DNA TGTGCCAGCAGTTCACTAGCGGGGTACAATGAGCAGTTCTTC. Its translation is CASSSLAGYNEQFF.

The gene calls are TRBV10-2 and TRBJ2-2, with 7 positions matching TRBD2. Trimming took 8 bases from V and 4 from J; bases not matched to a gene: 7. Germline V gene sequence: CDR1 WSHSY, CDR2 SAAADI. There are 14 residues in the CDR3. The CDR3 coding sequence is TGCGCCAGCTGTTCGGGACTACCCACCGGGGAGCTGTTTTTT. It yields the protein CASCSGLPTGELFF.